Listed below are T cell receptor beta chains from one sample, sequenced in a study of cytomegalovirus exposure and HLA in healthy donors. Only in-frame clones appear in the TCRdb table, and some are missing; sequencing was by immunoSEQ multiplex PCR. The sample shows 150,000 to 200,000 clones, approximately 71% of them seen only once. Sequenced input: PBMCs. The source of these receptors is a woman between 18 and 30 years old in good health and CMV-seropositive. Each CDR3 is given with its conserved first and last residue. The D gene is left open where the match is weak.

d_gene: .; v_gene: TRBV2; j_gene: TRBJ2-2; CDR3aa: CASRQTNTGELFF; CDR3nt: TGTGCCAGCAGGCAGACGAACACCGGGGAGCTGTTTTTT
d_gene: TRBD1; v_gene: TRBV5-1; j_gene: TRBJ2-1; CDR3aa: CASSIFPGQKEQFF; CDR3nt: TGCGCCAGCAGCATATTTCCGGGACAGAAAGAGCAGTTCTTC
d_gene: TRBD1; v_gene: TRBV19; j_gene: TRBJ1-2; CDR3aa: CASSPGTGDYGYTF; CDR3nt: TGTGCCAGTAGTCCAGGGACAGGGGACTATGGCTACACCTTC
d_gene: .; v_gene: TRBV15; j_gene: TRBJ2-7; CDR3aa: CATSRLSGFRYEQYF; CDR3nt: TGTGCCACCAGCAGACTATCGGGGTTTCGGTACGAGCAGTACTTC
d_gene: .; v_gene: TRBV9; j_gene: TRBJ2-1; CDR3aa: CASSVRGGPQFF; CDR3nt: TGTGCCAGCAGCGTGAGAGGCGGCCCTCAGTTCTTC
d_gene: TRBD2; v_gene: TRBV5-1; j_gene: TRBJ2-2; CDR3aa: CASSIGLAGDTGELFF; CDR3nt: TGCGCCAGCAGCATCGGACTAGCGGGAGACACCGGGGAGCTGTTTTTT
d_gene: TRBD1; v_gene: TRBV9; j_gene: TRBJ1-5; CDR3aa: CASSARGVGQPQHF; CDR3nt: TGTGCCAGCAGCGCCAGGGGGGTGGGGCAGCCCCAGCATTTT
d_gene: .; v_gene: TRBV12-5; j_gene: TRBJ2-3; CDR3aa: CASAAGTITDTQYF; CDR3nt: TGTGCTAGCGCAGCGGGTACGATAACAGATACGCAGTATTTT
d_gene: .; v_gene: TRBV19; j_gene: TRBJ2-5; CDR3aa: CASSPGARETQYF; CDR3nt: TGTGCCAGTAGCCCAGGGGCGCGGGAGACCCAGTACTTC
d_gene: .; v_gene: TRBV7-2; j_gene: TRBJ1-1; CDR3aa: CASSYRGGYTEAFF; CDR3nt: TGTGCCAGCAGCTATCGGGGAGGTTACACTGAAGCTTTCTTT
d_gene: .; v_gene: TRBV18; j_gene: TRBJ2-5; CDR3aa: CASSPDIQETQYF; CDR3nt: TGTGCCAGCTCACCTGACATACAAGAGACCCAGTACTTC